Listed below are T cell receptor beta chains from one sample, sequenced in a study of OX40 agonist ivuxolimab in advanced cancers. Sequencing was performed with immunoSEQ multiplex PCR; in TCRdb, only in-frame clones are kept and a portion is missing. Of around 60,000 clones listed, roughly 80% are singletons. The sequenced sample was CD4+ or CD8+ T cells sorted from blood, obtained in a trial of the OX40 agonist ivuxolimab. Source of these receptors: an adult with an advanced solid tumor such as melanoma, head and neck, liver or kidney cancer. CDR3s include the opening cysteine and the closing phenylalanine or tryptophan. The D gene is left open where the match is weak. Part of the rows lack a size; the others show once, few, many or a class for expanded clones.

d_call clone_size j_call v_call cdr3_length cdr3_nt cdr3_aa
- - TRBJ1-2 TRBV2 15 TGTGCCAGCAGTGAAGAGGGCGGACTGAACTATGGCTACACCTTC CASSEEGGLNYGYTF
TRBD1 - TRBJ2-1 TRBV29-1 15 TGCAGCACCCACGGACAGGTCACAGGGGTCGATGAGCAGTTCTTC CSTHGQVTGVDEQFF
- - TRBJ1-1 TRBV5-1 12 TGCGCCAGCAGCTTGGATCGCGGGGAAGCTTTCTTT CASSLDRGEAFF
TRBD2 - TRBJ2-2 TRBV5-8 15 TGTGCCAGCAGCCCCGCCGGGACTAGCGACGGGGAGCTGTTTTTT CASSPAGTSDGELFF
TRBD1 once TRBJ1-4 TRBV27 16 TGTGCCAGCACAACCGGGGTGGGACAGGGAGGGGAAAAACTGTTTTTT CASTTGVGQGGEKLFF
- - TRBJ1-4 TRBV5-4 14 TGTGCCAGCAGCGAAACTGGGAGGTATGAAAAACTGTTTTTT CASSETGRYEKLFF
TRBD1 - TRBJ2-3 TRBV18 17 TGTGCCAGCTCACCACCGAAACCGGGACAGACCACAGATACGCAGTATTTT CASSPPKPGQTTDTQYF
- - TRBJ1-6 TRBV5-6 16 TGTGCCAGCAGCAACAACCGGGACCTTTATAATTCACCCCTCCACTTT CASSNNRDLYNSPLHF
- - TRBJ2-3 TRBV28 11 TGTGCCAGCAGTTCCTCAGATACGCAGTATTTT CASSSSDTQYF
TRBD1 - TRBJ2-3 TRBV5-1 17 TGCGCCAGCAGCTTGCCGACAACAGGGGCTAGCACAGATACGCAGTATTTT CASSLPTTGASTDTQYF
- - TRBJ2-1 TRBV6-5 12 TGTGCCAGCAGTTACTCGCGTCTTGAGGAGTTCTTC CASSYSRLEEFF
- few TRBJ2-7 TRBV29-1 13 TGCAGCGCCCGAGGGGGGATCTCCTACGAGCAGTACTTC CSARGGISYEQYF
TRBD1 - TRBJ2-4 TRBV18 13 TGTGCCAGCTCACCGGGGACAGGGCAAATTCAGTACTTC CASSPGTGQIQYF
- - TRBJ1-2 TRBV7-2 14 TGTGCCAGCAGCATACAACCGGGTGGCCGTTCTATCACCTTC CASSIQPGGRSITF
TRBD2 - TRBJ2-5 TRBV5-4 16 TGTGCCAGCAGCCGGGGAGGACTAGCGGGAGAAGAGACCCAGTACTTC CASSRGGLAGEETQYF
- - TRBJ2-1 TRBV10-3 14 TGTGCCACCCTTCGGGGCCTCTCCTACAATGAGCAGTTCTTC CATLRGLSYNEQFF
- - TRBJ2-1 TRBV18 15 TGTGCCAGCTCACCAGCAGAGCCCTCCTACAATGAGCAGTTCTTC CASSPAEPSYNEQFF
- - TRBJ1-3 TRBV19 12 TGTGCCAGTAGTCACTCTGGAAACACCATATATTTT CASSHSGNTIYF
- - TRBJ2-7 TRBV5-4 14 TGTGCCAGCAGCTTGTATACGGCTTCCTACGAGCAGTACTTC CASSLYTASYEQYF
- - TRBJ2-1 TRBV6-5 16 TGTGCCAGCAGTTATGGTGTCGGCAGGAACTACAATGAGCAGTTCTTC CASSYGVGRNYNEQFF
- - TRBJ1-3 TRBV19 14 TGTGCCAGTAGTGTCCCCGGGACGGGAAACACCATATATTTT CASSVPGTGNTIYF
TRBD2 - TRBJ2-3 TRBV4-2 16 TGTGCCAGCAGCCAAGGGACGGGAGGGGGCACAGATACGCAGTATTTT CASSQGTGGGTDTQYF
- - TRBJ2-7 TRBV7-2 15 TGTGCCAGCAGCTTCCTCGGACAGAGCTCCTACGAGCAGTACTTC CASSFLGQSSYEQYF
- - TRBJ2-3 TRBV5-1 16 TGCGCCAGCAGCCCTGAGGGGAGAATTGGGACAGATACGCAGTATTTT CASSPEGRIGTDTQYF
TRBD2 - TRBJ2-1 TRBV6-1 15 TGTGCCAGCAGTGAAGGCCTAGCGGGAGTAAGTGAGCAGTTCTTC CASSEGLAGVSEQFF
- - TRBJ1-1 TRBV4-3 16 TGCGCCAGCAGCCAAGATCGACAGGACTTGAACACTGAAGCTTTCTTT CASSQDRQDLNTEAFF
TRBD2 - TRBJ2-1 TRBV2 15 TGTGCCAGCAGGGATACGGGAGGCTCCTACAATGAGCAGTTCTTC CASRDTGGSYNEQFF
- - TRBJ2-2 TRBV7-2 15 TGTGCCAGCAGCCCCCGGCCATCGAACACCGGGGAGCTGTTTTTT CASSPRPSNTGELFF
- - TRBJ2-7 TRBV19 13 TGTGCCAGTTCCCAAGGACAGCTTTACGAGCAGTACTTC CASSQGQLYEQYF
- - TRBJ1-2 TRBV7-8 12 TGTGCCAGCAGCACTCTAAAAGGAGGCTACACCTTC CASSTLKGGYTF
- - TRBJ2-1 TRBV5-1 13 TGCGCCAGCAGCTTCCAGGGCTCCAATGAGCAGTTCTTC CASSFQGSNEQFF
- - TRBJ1-1 TRBV7-3 13 TGTGCCAGCAGCCGTGAATTAGGGGGTAGCGCTTTCTTT CASSRELGGSAFF
- - TRBJ1-3 TRBV4-2 15 TGTGCCAGCAGCCAAGATCGGTATACTGGAAACACCATATATTTT CASSQDRYTGNTIYF
TRBD1 few TRBJ1-1 TRBV2 16 TGTGCCAGCGTCCGGGGGACAGGGAACTCGAACACTGAAGCTTTCTTT CASVRGTGNSNTEAFF
TRBD2 - TRBJ2-1 TRBV5-4 17 TGTGCCAGCAGCTTGCCTAGCGGTCTAAGCTCCTACAATGAGCAGTTCTTC CASSLPSGLSSYNEQFF
- once TRBJ2-2 TRBV19 16 TGTGCCAGTAGTATAGGACTAGGTGGGAACACCGGGGAGCTGTTTTTT CASSIGLGGNTGELFF
- once TRBJ2-4 TRBV29-1 11 TGCAGCGCCGAGACGACTAGTATTCAGTACTTC CSAETTSIQYF
- once TRBJ2-5 TRBV5-8 12 TGTGCCAGCAGCTTAGACCAAGAGACCCAGTACTTC CASSLDQETQYF
TRBD1 - TRBJ2-2 TRBV7-3 15 TGTGCCAGCAGCTTACGGACAGGGAACACCGGGGAGCTGTTTTTT CASSLRTGNTGELFF
TRBD1 once TRBJ1-4 TRBV6-5 15 TGTGCCAGCAGTTTCCGACAGGGACATAATGAAAAACTGTTTTTT CASSFRQGHNEKLFF
- - TRBJ1-2 TRBV5-5 12 TGTGCCAGCAGCCAAACTACGGCTGGCTACACCTTC CASSQTTAGYTF
TRBD1 - TRBJ2-1 TRBV7-3 16 TGTGCCAGCAGCTTACAGGGGGCTAGCTCCTACAATGAGCAGTTCTTC CASSLQGASSYNEQFF
- - TRBJ2-7 TRBV5-1 16 TGCGCCAGCAGCGGCGACGGGACCAAGAACTCCTACGAGCAGTACTTC CASSGDGTKNSYEQYF
- few TRBJ1-1 TRBV5-1 13 TGCGCCACCCAGGAGAGGCAGGGAGGACTGGCTTTCTTT CATQERQGGLAFF
- once TRBJ1-4 TRBV29-1 13 TGCAGCGTTGTAATGGGGGGGAGTGAAAAACTGTTTTTT CSVVMGGSEKLFF
TRBD2 few TRBJ2-1 TRBV27 15 TGTGCCAGCAGGGTACCGGGACTAGATTTGGGCGAGCAGTTCTTC CASRVPGLDLGEQFF
- - TRBJ1-2 TRBV2 13 TGTGCCAGCAGTGATGGGGGGCACTATGGCTACACCTTC CASSDGGHYGYTF
- - TRBJ2-5 TRBV30 11 TGTGCCTGGAGTGGGGGGGAGACCCAGTACTTC CAWSGGETQYF
TRBD1 - TRBJ2-1 TRBV27 17 TGTGCCAGCAGTCTTTGGCGTGCGAGGGGGCTGATAAATGAGCAGTTCTTC CASSLWRARGLINEQFF
TRBD2 - TRBJ2-3 TRBV2 15 TGTGCCAGTACGTTGTATAGCGGGAGCACAGATACGCAGTATTTT CASTLYSGSTDTQYF
- - TRBJ1-6 TRBV7-5 21 TGTGTCAGAAGCTTAGAGTGGCCTCAAGCGGGTCCTCTCCTTGCTAATTCACCCCTCCACTTT CVRSLEWPQAGPLLANSPLHF
- - TRBJ1-1 TRBV9 11 TGTGCCAGCAGCGTAGTCACTGAAGCTTTCTTT CASSVVTEAFF
TRBD1 - TRBJ1-2 TRBV11-3 17 TGTGCCAGCAGCCCCCACCGTGGACCGACAGGGGCGAATGGCTACACCTTC CASSPHRGPTGANGYTF
- once TRBJ2-5 TRBV4-3 15 TGCGCCAGCAGCCAAGACGGGCGGGGCCAAGAGACCCAGTACTTC CASSQDGRGQETQYF
TRBD2 - TRBJ2-1 TRBV19 13 TGTGCCAGTAGTTCGAGCGGGAGTAGGGAGCAGTTCTTC CASSSSGSREQFF